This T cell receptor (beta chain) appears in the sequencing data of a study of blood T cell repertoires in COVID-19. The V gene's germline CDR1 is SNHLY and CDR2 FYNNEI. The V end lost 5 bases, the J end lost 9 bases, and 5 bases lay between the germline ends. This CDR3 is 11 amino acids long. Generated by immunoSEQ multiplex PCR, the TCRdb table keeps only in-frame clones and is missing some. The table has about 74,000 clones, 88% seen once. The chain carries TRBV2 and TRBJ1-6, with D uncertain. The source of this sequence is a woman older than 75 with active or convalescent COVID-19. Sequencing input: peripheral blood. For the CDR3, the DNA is TGTGCCAGCAGTCTGAGTTCACCCCTCCACTTT. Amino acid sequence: CASSLSSPLHF.